This entry concerns a single T cell receptor beta chain. Antigen unknown. These data originate in a study of T cell responses to AZD1222 COVID-19 vaccine. Study results and caveats: Spike-specific TCR breadth and depth grew following two AZD1222 doses. All repertoire sampling was performed exclusively after the peak T cell response. There were mostly white British donors and more females than males, and clonal diversity was possibly underestimated. Only 5 to 7 individuals given AZD1222 were seropositive at baseline.

Using immunoSEQ multiplex PCR, the repertoire was profiled, and TCRdb retains in-frame clones only, with some absent. The sample consists of roughly 100,000 clones, more than 70% of them appearing once. Trimming removed 11 bases from V and 5 bases from J, with 18 bases in between. CDR1 SNHLY and CDR2 FYNNEI come from the germline V gene. The CDR3 consists of 13 residues. The material was peripheral blood, obtained on day 0 of AZD1222 vaccination. The rearrangement links TRBV2 to TRBJ1-1; possibly TRBD1 for D (6 bases). The sequence was obtained from an adult in good health. CDR3 DNA: TGTGCCTACCAGGACAGCGGAGAGACTGAAGCTTTCTTT. As protein: CAYQDSGETEAFF.